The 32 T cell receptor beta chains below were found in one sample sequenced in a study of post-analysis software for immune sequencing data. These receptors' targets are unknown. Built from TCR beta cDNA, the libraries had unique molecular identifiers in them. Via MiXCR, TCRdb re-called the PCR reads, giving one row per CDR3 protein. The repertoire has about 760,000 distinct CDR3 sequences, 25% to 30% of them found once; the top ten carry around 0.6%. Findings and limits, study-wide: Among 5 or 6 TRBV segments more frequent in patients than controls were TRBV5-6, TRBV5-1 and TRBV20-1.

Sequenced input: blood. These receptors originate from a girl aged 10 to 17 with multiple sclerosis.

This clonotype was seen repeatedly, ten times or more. CDR3 in DNA: TGCAGCGTTGAACTAGCGGGAGGGCCGGAGACCCAGTACTTC. Protein product: CSVELAGGPETQYF. The chain has TRBV29-1 and TRBJ2-5; TRBD2 matches 12 bases. Germline CDR1 reads SQVTM; CDR2 reads ANQGSEA. Trimming at V came to 2 bases and at J to 5 bases, leaving 3 bases not matched to a gene. The CDR3 has 14 amino acids.

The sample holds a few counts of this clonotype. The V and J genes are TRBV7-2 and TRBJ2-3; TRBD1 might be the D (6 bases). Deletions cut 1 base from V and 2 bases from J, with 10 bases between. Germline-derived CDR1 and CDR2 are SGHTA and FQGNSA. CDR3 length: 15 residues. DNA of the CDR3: TGTGCCAGCAGCTTAGTATGGGGGCACACAGATACGCAGTATTTT. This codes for CASSLVWGHTDTQYF. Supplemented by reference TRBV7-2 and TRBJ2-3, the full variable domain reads GAGVSQSPSNKVTEKGKDVELRCDPISGHTALYWYRQSLGQGLEFLIYFQGNSAPDKSGLPSDRFSAERTGGSVSTLTIQRTQQEDSAVYLCASSLVWGHTDTQYFGPGTRLTVL.

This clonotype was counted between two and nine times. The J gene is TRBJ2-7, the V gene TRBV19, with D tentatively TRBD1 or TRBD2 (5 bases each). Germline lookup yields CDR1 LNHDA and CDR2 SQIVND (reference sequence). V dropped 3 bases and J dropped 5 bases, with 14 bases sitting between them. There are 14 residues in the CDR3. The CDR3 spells CASSMGVWSDEQYF. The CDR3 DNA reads TGTGCCAGTAGTATGGGGGTATGGTCTGACGAGCAGTACTTC.

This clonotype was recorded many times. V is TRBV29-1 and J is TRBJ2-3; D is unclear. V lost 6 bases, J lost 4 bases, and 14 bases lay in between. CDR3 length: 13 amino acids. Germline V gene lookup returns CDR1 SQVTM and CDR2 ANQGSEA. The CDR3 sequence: CSVAGVAADTQYF. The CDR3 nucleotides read TGCAGCGTCGCCGGAGTGGCGGCAGATACGCAGTATTTT.

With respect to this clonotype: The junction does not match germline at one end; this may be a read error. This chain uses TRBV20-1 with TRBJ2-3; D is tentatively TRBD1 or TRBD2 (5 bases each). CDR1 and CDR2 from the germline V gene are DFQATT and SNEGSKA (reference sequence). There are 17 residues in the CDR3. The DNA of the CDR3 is TGCAGTGCTCCGGTGGGTGGGGGAACTATTAGCACAGGTACGCAGTATTTT. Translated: CSAPVGGGTISTGTQYF.

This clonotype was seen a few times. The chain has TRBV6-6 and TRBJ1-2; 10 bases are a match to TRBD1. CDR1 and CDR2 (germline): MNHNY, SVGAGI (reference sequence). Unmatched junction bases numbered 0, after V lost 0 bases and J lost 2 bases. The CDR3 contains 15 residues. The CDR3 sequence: CASSYSGQGNYGYTF. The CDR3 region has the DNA TGTGCCAGCAGTTACTCGGGACAGGGGAACTATGGCTACACCTTC.

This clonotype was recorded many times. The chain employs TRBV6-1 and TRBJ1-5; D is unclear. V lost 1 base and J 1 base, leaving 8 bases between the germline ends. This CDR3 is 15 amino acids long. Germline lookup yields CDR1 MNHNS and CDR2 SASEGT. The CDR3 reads CASSEVIFSNQPQHF. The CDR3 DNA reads TGTGCCAGCAGTGAAGTAATCTTCAGCAATCAGCCCCAGCATTTT.

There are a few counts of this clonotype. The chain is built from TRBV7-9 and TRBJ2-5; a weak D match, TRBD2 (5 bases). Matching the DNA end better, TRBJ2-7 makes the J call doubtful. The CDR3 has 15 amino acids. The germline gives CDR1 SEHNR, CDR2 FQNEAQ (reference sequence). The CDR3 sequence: CASSLAGKVDYEQYF. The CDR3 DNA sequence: TGTGCCAGCAGCTTAGCCGGGAAGGTGGACTACGAGCAGTACTTC.

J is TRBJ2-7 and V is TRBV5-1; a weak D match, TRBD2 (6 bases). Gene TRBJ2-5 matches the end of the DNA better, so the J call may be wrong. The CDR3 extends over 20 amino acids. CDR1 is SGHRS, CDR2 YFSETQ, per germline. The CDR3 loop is CASSNPSLGRDSGGQETQYF. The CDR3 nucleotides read TGCGCCAGCAGCAATCCGTCCCTCGGCCGGGATAGTGGGGGGCAAGAGACCCAGTACTTC.

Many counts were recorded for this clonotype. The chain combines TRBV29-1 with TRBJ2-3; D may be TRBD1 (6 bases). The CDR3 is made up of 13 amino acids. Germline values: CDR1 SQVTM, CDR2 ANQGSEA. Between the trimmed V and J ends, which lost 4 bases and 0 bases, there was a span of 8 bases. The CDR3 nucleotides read TGCAGCGTTGGGGACACCAGCACAGATACGCAGTATTTT. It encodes CSVGDTSTDTQYF.

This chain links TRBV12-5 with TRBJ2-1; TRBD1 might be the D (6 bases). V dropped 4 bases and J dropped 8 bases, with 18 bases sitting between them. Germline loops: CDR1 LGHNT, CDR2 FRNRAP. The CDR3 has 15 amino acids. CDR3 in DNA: TGTGCTAGTGGTTGGAATGCCCAGGACAGCGATGAGCAGTTCTTC. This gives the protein CASGWNAQDSDEQFF.

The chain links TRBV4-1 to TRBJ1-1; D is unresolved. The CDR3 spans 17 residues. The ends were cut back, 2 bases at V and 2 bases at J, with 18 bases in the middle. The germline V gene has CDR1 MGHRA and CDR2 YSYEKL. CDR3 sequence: CASSQTVRHPVNTEAFF. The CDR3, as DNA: TGCGCCAGCAGCCAAACCGTACGACACCCGGTCAACACTGAAGCTTTCTTT.

The CDR3 spells CSALTSGRANEQYF. CDR3 coding DNA: TGCAGTGCTCTGACTAGCGGGAGGGCGAATGAGCAGTACTTC. This chain uses TRBV20-1 with TRBJ2-7, with 14 bases aligning to TRBD2. Losses at the gene ends were 5 bases for V and 7 bases for J; bases not matched to a gene: 7. Germline CDR1 DFQATT, CDR2 SNEGSKA (reference sequence). The CDR3 sequence is 14 residues long.

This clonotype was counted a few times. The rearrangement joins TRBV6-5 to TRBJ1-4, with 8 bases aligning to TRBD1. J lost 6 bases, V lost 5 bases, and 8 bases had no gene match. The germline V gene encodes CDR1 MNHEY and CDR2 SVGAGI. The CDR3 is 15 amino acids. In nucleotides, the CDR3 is TGTGCCAGCAGTAACAGGGGGACGGGTTATGAAAAACTGTTTTTT. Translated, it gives CASSNRGTGYEKLFF.

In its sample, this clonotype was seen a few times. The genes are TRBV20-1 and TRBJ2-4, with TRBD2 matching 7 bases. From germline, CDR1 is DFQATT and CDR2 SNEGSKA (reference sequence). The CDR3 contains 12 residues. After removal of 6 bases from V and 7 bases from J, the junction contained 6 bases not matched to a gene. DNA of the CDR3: TGCAGTGCCCAAGCGGGACGCAACATTCAGTACTTC. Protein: CSAQAGRNIQYF.

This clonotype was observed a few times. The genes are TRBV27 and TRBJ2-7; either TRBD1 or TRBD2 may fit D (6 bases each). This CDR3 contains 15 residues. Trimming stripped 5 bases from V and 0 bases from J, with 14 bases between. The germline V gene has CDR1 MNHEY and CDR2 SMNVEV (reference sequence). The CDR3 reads CASSPRGQFSYEQYF. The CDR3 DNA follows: TGTGCCAGCAGTCCCCGGGGGCAATTCTCCTACGAGCAGTACTTC.

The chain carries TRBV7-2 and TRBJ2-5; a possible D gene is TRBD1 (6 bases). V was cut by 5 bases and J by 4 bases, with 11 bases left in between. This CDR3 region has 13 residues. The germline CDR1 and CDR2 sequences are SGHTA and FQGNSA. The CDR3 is CASSPGASETQYF. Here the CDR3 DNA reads TGTGCCAGCAGCCCAGGGGCGTCAGAGACCCAGTACTTC. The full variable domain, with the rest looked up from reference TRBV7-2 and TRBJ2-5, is GAGVSQSPSNKVTEKGKDVELRCDPISGHTALYWYRQSLGQGLEFLIYFQGNSAPDKSGLPSDRFSAERTGGSVSTLTIQRTQQEDSAVYLCASSPGASETQYFGPGTRLLVL.

CDR3 sequence (DNA): TGTGCCAGCAGCAACAGGGGTATTTCCGGGAGAGAGACCCAGTACTTC. This gives the protein CASSNRGISGRETQYF. The rearrangement joins TRBV7-2 to TRBJ2-5; the D gene is possibly TRBD1 (7 bases). The CDR3 loop spans 16 amino acids. The germline V gene has CDR1 SGHTA and CDR2 FQGNSA. Trimming cost V 5 bases and J 4 bases, with 20 bases left between them.

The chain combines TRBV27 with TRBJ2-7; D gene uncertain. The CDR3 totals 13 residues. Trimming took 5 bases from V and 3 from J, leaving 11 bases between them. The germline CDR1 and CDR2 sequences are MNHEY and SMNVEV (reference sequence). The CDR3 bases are TGTGCCAGCAGTAAGGCTACTCTCTACGAGCAGTACTTC. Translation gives CASSKATLYEQYF.

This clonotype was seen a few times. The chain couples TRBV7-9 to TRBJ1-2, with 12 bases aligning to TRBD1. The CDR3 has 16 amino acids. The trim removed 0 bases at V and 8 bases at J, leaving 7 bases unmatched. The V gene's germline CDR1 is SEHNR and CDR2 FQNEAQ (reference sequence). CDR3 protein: CASSLAKGTGGLGYTF. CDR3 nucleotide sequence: TGTGCCAGCAGCTTAGCGAAGGGGACAGGGGGCCTCGGCTACACCTTC.

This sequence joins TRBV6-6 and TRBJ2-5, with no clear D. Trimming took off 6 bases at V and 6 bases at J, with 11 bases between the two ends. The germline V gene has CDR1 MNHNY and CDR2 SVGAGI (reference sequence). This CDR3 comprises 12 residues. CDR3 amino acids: CASSPVQKTQYF. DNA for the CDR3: TGTGCCAGCAGCCCCGTACAAAAGACCCAGTACTTC.

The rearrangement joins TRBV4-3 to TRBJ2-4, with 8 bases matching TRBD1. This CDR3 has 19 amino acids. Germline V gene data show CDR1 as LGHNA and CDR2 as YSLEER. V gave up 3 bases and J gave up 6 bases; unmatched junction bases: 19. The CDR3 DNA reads TGCGCCAGCAGCCATCTGGGCGGGGACAGGCCAAAGGGGGGAAACATTCAGTACTTC. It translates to CASSHLGGDRPKGGNIQYF.

The CDR3 here is CASSPRTSGGRTGELFF. The CDR3 DNA follows: TGTGCCAGCAGCCCGAGGACTAGCGGGGGGCGAACCGGGGAGCTGTTTTTT. The chain is built from TRBV5-5 and TRBJ2-2; 14 bases are a match to TRBD2. Germline trimming cut 4 bases from V and 5 bases from J; bases unmatched to any gene: 7. Germline V gene data show CDR1 as SGHKS and CDR2 as YYEKEE (reference sequence). The CDR3 has 17 residues.

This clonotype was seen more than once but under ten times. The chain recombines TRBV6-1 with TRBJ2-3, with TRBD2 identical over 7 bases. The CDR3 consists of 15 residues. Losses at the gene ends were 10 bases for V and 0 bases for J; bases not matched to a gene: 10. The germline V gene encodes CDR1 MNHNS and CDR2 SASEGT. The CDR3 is CATWGGKASTDTQYF. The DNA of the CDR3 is TGTGCCACCTGGGGGGGGAAAGCTAGCACAGATACGCAGTATTTT.

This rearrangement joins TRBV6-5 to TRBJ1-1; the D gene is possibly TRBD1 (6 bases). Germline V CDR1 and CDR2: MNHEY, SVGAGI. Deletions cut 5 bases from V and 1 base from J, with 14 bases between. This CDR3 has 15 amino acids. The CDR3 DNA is TGTGCCAGCAGTAATAAGGGGGGCTCGAACACTGAAGCTTTCTTT. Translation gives CASSNKGGSNTEAFF.

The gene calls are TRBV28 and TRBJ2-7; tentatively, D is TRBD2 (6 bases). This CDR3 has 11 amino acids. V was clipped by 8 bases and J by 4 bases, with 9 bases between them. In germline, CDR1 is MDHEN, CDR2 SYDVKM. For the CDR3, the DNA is TGTGCCAGCGGAGGGAAATACGAGCAGTACTTC. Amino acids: CASGGKYEQYF.

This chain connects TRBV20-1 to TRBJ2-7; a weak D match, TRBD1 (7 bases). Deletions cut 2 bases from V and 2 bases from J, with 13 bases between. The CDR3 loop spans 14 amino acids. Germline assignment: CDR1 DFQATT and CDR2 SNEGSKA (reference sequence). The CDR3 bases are TGCAGTGCTAGAAGACAGGGACTCCCCTACGAGCAGTACTTC. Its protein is CSARRQGLPYEQYF.

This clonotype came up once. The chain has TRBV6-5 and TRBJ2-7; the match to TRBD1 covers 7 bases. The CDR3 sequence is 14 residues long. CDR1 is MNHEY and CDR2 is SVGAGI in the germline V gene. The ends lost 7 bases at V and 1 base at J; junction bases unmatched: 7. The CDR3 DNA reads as TGTGCCAGCACCAAGGACAGGCGATCCTACGAGCAGTACTTC. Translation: CASTKDRRSYEQYF.

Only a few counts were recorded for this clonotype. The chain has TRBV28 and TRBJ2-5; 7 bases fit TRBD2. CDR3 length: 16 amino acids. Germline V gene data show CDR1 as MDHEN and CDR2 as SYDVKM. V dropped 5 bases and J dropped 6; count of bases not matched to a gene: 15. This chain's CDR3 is CASSQIGGGEPKTQYF. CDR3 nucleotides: TGTGCCAGCAGTCAGATCGGGGGAGGGGAGCCCAAGACCCAGTACTTC.

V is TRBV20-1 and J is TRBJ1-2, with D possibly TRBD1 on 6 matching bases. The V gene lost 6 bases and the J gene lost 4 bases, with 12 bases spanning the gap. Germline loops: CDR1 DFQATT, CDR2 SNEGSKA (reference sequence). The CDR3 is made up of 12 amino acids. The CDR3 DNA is TGCAGTGCCAAATCAGGGGTCTATGGCTACACCTTC. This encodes CSAKSGVYGYTF.

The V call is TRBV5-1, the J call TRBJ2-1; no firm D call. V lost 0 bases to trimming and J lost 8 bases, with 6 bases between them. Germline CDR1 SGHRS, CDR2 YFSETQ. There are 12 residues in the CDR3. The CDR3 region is CASSLGWDEQFF. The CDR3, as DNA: TGCGCCAGCAGCTTGGGGTGGGATGAGCAGTTCTTC.

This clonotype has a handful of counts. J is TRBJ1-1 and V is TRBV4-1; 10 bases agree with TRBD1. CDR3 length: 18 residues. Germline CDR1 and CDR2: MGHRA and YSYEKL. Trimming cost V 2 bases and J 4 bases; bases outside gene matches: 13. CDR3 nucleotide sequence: TGCGCCAGCAGCCAAAATAAGGGGACAGGGGCGCGTAGCACTGAAGCTTTCTTT. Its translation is CASSQNKGTGARSTEAFF.